This TCR beta chain was observed in a study of ipilimumab plus nivolumab after autologous stem cell transplantation. Study at large: Median doses per patient: roughly 5 ipilimumab, roughly 8 nivolumab.

Germline CDR1 is SGHRS and CDR2 is YFSETQ. The CDR3 has 14 amino acids. V shed 5 bases, J shed 4 bases, and the junction held 8 bases outside the gene matches. Method: immunoSEQ multiplex PCR; TCRdb's copy keeps in-frame clones and lacks some. The profile shows 16,000 or so clones, 65% to 75% of them singletons. V gene TRBV5-1 combines with J gene TRBJ1-2; 7 nucleotides match TRBD1. The TCR sequence derives from a male donor with diffuse large B-cell lymphoma. The starting material was PBMCs, obtained in a trial of ipilimumab plus nivolumab as post-transplant consolidation. The CDR3 spells CASSSGTAPYGYTF. The DNA for the CDR3 is TGCGCCAGCAGTTCCGGGACAGCCCCCTATGGCTACACCTTC.